This T cell receptor beta chain was obtained from a study of shared clonotypes between healthy human individuals. Study-wide background: Researchers assigned three CD4 naive, three CD4 memory, two CD8 naive and one CD8 memory plate to each donor.

Study results and caveats: Generally, naive subsets (rather than memory subsets) showed larger estimated richness. The four-donor shared clonotypes exceeded non-shared clonotypes in generation probability, with non-shared ones scoring lower.

After removal of 2 bases from V and 6 bases from J, the junction contained 8 bases not matched to a gene. Per the germline V gene, CDR1 is ENHRY and CDR2 is SYGVKD. This CDR3 has 15 amino acids. In the case of this clone: Its target is unknown.

TCRdb's copy holds only in-frame clones and misses some; the assay was immunoSEQ multiplex PCR. Of 650,000 to 800,000 clones in the sample, 92% were seen once. CD45RO-negative CD8 cells positively selected for CCR7 made up the naive population, which excluded terminally differentiated effector memory CD45RA+ cells. HIV-negative, healthy adults without recent acute infections or vaccinations were the donors. The TCR originated in a young man in good health. Material: naive CD8+ T cells sorted from blood. This chain connects TRBV10-3 to TRBJ1-2, with TRBD1 matching over 8 bases. CDR3 protein: CAISELTGAKNGYTF. The CDR3 DNA is TGTGCCATCAGTGAGCTGACAGGGGCGAAGAATGGCTACACCTTC.